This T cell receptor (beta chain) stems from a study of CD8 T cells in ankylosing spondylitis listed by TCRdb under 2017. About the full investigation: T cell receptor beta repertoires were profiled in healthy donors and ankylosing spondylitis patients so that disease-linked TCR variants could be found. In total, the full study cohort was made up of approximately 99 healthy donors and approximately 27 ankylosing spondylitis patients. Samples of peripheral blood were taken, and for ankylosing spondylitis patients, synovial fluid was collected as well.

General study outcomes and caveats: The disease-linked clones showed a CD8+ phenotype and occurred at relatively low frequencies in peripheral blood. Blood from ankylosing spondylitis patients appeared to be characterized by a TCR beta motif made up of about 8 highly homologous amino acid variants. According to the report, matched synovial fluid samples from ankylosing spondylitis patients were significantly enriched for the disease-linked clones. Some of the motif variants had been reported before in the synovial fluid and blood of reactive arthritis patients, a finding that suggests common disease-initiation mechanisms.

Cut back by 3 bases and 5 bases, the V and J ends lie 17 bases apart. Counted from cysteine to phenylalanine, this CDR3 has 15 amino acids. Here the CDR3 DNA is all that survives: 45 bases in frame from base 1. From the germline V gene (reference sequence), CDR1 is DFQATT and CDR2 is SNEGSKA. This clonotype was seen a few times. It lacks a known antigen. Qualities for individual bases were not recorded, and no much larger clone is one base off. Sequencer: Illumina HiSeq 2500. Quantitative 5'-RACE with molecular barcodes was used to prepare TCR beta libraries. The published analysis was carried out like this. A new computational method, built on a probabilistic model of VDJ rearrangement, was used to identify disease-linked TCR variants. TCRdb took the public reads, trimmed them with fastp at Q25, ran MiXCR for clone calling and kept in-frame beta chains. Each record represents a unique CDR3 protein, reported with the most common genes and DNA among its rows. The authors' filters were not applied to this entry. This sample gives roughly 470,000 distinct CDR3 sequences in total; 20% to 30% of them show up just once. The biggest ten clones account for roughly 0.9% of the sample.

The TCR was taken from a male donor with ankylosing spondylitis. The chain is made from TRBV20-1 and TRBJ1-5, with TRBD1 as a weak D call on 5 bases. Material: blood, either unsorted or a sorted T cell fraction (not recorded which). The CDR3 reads CSASRFSGADQPQHF. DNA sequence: TGCAGTGCTAGTAGATTTTCCGGGGCAGATCAGCCCCAGCATTTT.